This TCR beta chain was retrieved from a study of blood T cell repertoires in COVID-19. Study-level information: Spain, Italy and the United States supplied samples that represented acute and convalescent COVID-19. Nucleic acid was either cDNA or gDNA, and it came from T cells, B-cell-depleted T cells, or PBMCs.

In the original workflow: Counts of nucleated cells, estimated from reference gene primer amplification, were obtained. Only in-frame clones appear in the TCRdb table, and some are missing; sequencing was by immunoSEQ multiplex PCR. V and J calls plus clone size are reproduced from that table; the DNA served to infer D and trimming. The table lists approximately 210,000 clones, 86% of them singletons, with around 2.2% in the top ten. V was clipped by 8 bases and J by 2 bases, with 12 bases between them. CDR3 size: 13 residues. Germline V gene lookup returns CDR1 MNHEY and CDR2 SMNVEV (reference sequence).

This chain joins TRBV27 and TRBJ1-1, with D perhaps matching TRBD1 (6 bases). The sequenced sample consisted of peripheral blood. This TCR came from a man aged 25 to 40 who had recovered from COVID-19. The CDR3 DNA sequence: TGTGCCAGCTTCGACAGGATTAACACTGAAGCTTTCTTT. Translating gives CASFDRINTEAFF.